This T cell receptor (beta chain) was captured in a study of blood T cell repertoires in COVID-19 (TCRdb year 2020). Regarding the study in general: The collaborator samples originated in the United States, Italy and Spain and spanned the acute and convalescent phases of COVID-19. The dataset comprised deeply sampled blood TCRbeta repertoires from subjects exposed to, actively infected with, or recovered from COVID-19. The repertoires were made available in a free public database intended to serve as a resource for research on the immune response to SARS-CoV-2. The prospective study material was composed of cDNA or gDNA derived from T cells, B-cell-depleted T cells, or PBMCs. The samples were drawn from two sources: the first 160 participants of the ongoing ImmuneRACE study, and some 1,300 subjects contributed by 6 global collaborators. HLA class I and class II types, where available, came from metadata supplied by the sample provider rather than from assay-based typing. Nearly every sample came with metadata listing a de-identified subject ID, COVID-19 status, age in years and sex. Beyond this particular receptor, the publication reports: The amount of clinical and demographic metadata varied by source and participant and was provided uncurated.

As regards this clone: Its target antigen remains unknown. No clone much larger than this one lies a single base away; base qualities are absent.

At one collaborating source in Seattle, patients were enrolled during active infection and were followed longitudinally through the course of disease. Collaborating institutions collected whole blood in K2EDTA tubes following their own protocols. For TCRbeta analysis, collaborators shipped samples in one of three forms: frozen whole blood, isolated PBMCs, or DNA extracted from either of those sample types. The germline V end is reduced by 4 bases and the J end by 0 bases; junction bases left unmatched: 7. The germline V gene specifies LGHNA as CDR1 and YNFKEQ as CDR2. The CDR3 numbers 17 residues from cysteine through phenylalanine. The read is trimmed to its CDR3 DNA, 51 bases read in frame from base 1. The immunoSEQ Assay, a bias-controlled multiplex PCR, was used to amplify TCRbeta CDR3 regions from genomic DNA. Per the authors' processing: Nucleated cell counts per sample were estimated from amplification of reference gene primers within the assay. To quantify the absolute abundance of each unique TCRbeta CDR3 rearrangement, sequence reads were collapsed and filtered. For each sample, productive Simpson clonality was calculated as the square root of Simpson's diversity index over productive rearrangements. TCRdb mirrors the immuneACCESS table, restricted to in-frame sequences. Some clones are absent from its copies; in checked studies, under half trace to an unresolved V gene, and the reason for the others is unknown. Clone size and V and J calls were adopted from that table, with D and trimming inferred from the DNA. Here the sample has 150,000 to 200,000 clones; more than 75% occur a single time. Of the sample, around 7.8% falls within the top ten clones.

Rearrangement joined TRBV4-2 to TRBJ2-1, and 9 bases in between align with TRBD2. Sequencing was done on a sample of peripheral blood. The source is a woman aged 55-69 years with COVID-19, enrolled during active disease. This receptor has the CDR3 CASSPRLADRSYNEQFF. The nucleotides read TGTGCCAGCAGCCCCAGACTAGCGGATCGCTCCTACAATGAGCAGTTCTTC.